The 23 T cell receptor beta chains below all came from one sample that was sequenced in a study of T cell changes during pregnancy in multiple sclerosis. Produced via immunoSEQ multiplex PCR; TCRdb's table is partial and in-frame only. This table holds 49,000 or so clones, approximately 94% found once. This specimen consisted of CD8+ T cells from peripheral blood mononuclear cells, obtained before pregnancy. The source of these receptors is a female donor with multiple sclerosis, enrolled in a pregnancy study.

This clone was counted a single time. The chain employs TRBV4-2 and TRBJ1-5, with D possibly being TRBD1 (6 bases). The CDR3 covers 15 residues. Trimming took off 3 bases at V and 4 bases at J, with 13 bases between the two ends. Germline CDR1 and CDR2: LGHNA and YNFKEQ. In DNA, the CDR3 is TGTGCCAGCAGCCAGGAGAGACAGGTAAATCAGCCCCAGCATTTT. Protein sequence: CASSQERQVNQPQHF.

The gene calls are TRBV28 and TRBJ1-5; a possible D gene is TRBD1 (5 bases). CDR1 and CDR2 (germline): MDHEN, SYDVKM. The CDR3 loop spans 16 amino acids. V gave up 5 bases and J gave up 2 bases, with 16 bases separating them. CDR3 sequence: CASSPWGGEGNQPQHF. In DNA, the CDR3 is TGTGCCAGCAGTCCCTGGGGGGGAGAAGGCAATCAGCCCCAGCATTTT.

The chain uses TRBV7-6 and TRBJ2-7, with 7 positions matching TRBD1. Germline V gene data show CDR1 as SGHVS and CDR2 as FNYEAQ. V was clipped by 2 bases and J by 3 bases; unmatched bases: 7. The CDR3 extends over 15 amino acids. The CDR3 spells CASSLSEGQNYEQYF. CDR3 in DNA: TGTGCCAGCAGCTTAAGTGAGGGACAGAACTACGAGCAGTACTTC.

This chain connects TRBV13 to TRBJ1-2; no definite D call. Between the trimmed V and J ends, which lost 4 bases and 5 bases, there was a span of 14 bases. In germline, CDR1 is PRHDT, CDR2 FYEKMQ (reference sequence). This CDR3 contains 14 residues. Written as DNA, the CDR3 is TGTGCCAGCAGCTCCTTGGCAGTCCGTTATGGCTACACCTTC. Protein product: CASSSLAVRYGYTF. Full variable domain (rest looked up from reference TRBV13 and TRBJ1-2): AAGVIQSPRHLIKEKRETATLKCYPIPRHDTVYWYQQGPGQDPQFLISFYEKMQSDKGSIPDRFSAQQFSDYHSELNMSSLELGDSALYFCASSSLAVRYGYTFGSGTRLTVV.

J is TRBJ2-1 and V is TRBV5-1; TRBD2 might be the D (5 bases). The germline V gene has CDR1 SGHRS and CDR2 YFSETQ. The CDR3 extends over 13 amino acids. V lost 2 bases, J lost 10 bases, and 13 bases lay in between. The CDR3 is CASSFKDEGEQFF. CDR3 nucleotides: TGCGCCAGCAGCTTTAAGGATGAGGGAGAGCAGTTCTTC.

The V call is TRBV7-3, the J call TRBJ2-1; TRBD2 agrees at 12 bases. The CDR3 is made up of 18 amino acids. Germline V gives CDR1 SGHTA, CDR2 FQGTGA. V lost 5 bases, J lost 0 bases, and 8 bases stayed unmatched. The CDR3 spells CASSPGLAGPSSYNEQFF. For the CDR3, the DNA is TGTGCCAGCAGCCCGGGACTAGCGGGCCCAAGCTCCTACAATGAGCAGTTCTTC.

This clone was found a few times. V usage is TRBV13 and J usage is TRBJ1-1, with 8 bases matching TRBD1. Germline CDR1 and CDR2: PRHDT and FYEKMQ (reference sequence). The ends lost 6 bases at V and 14 bases at J; junction bases unmatched: 14. The length of the CDR3 is 13 residues. In DNA, the CDR3 is TGTGCCAGCAGTCTCTACGGGGGACAGGAAGTGTTCTTT. Translating gives CASSLYGGQEVFF.

V gene TRBV19 combines with J gene TRBJ2-7, with TRBD2 matching over 11 bases. V lost 2 bases to trimming and J lost 4 bases; unmatched junction nucleotides: 1. This CDR3 comprises 14 residues. Germline CDR1 and CDR2: LNHDA and SQIVND (reference sequence). CDR3 region: CASSITSGSYEQYF. CDR3 nucleotides: TGTGCCAGTAGTATAACTAGCGGGAGTTACGAGCAGTACTTC.

The rearrangement joins TRBV6-5 to TRBJ2-7; TRBD1 is a possible D gene (5 bases). The germline V gene encodes CDR1 MNHEY and CDR2 SVGAGI. V was trimmed by 4 bases and J by 0 bases, leaving 10 bases between them. The CDR3 is 14 amino acids. CDR3 amino acids: CASSSGLSSYEQYF. CDR3 coding DNA: TGTGCCAGCAGTTCAGGGCTCAGCTCCTACGAGCAGTACTTC.

This clone is a singleton in its sample. The rearrangement links TRBV7-8 to TRBJ1-2; D possibly corresponds to TRBD1 (6 bases). This CDR3 region has 14 residues. V dropped 1 base and J dropped 6 bases, with 12 bases sitting between them. Germline values: CDR1 SGHVS, CDR2 FQNEAQ. In nucleotides, the CDR3 is TGTGCCAGCAGCTTAGACAGGGCGTTTCATGGCTACACCTTC. It specifies CASSLDRAFHGYTF. Supplemented by reference TRBV7-8 and TRBJ1-2, the full variable domain reads GAGVSQSPRYKVAKRGQDVALRCDPISGHVSLFWYQQALGQGPEFLTYFQNEAQLDKSGLPSDRFFAERPEGSVSTLKIQRTQQEDSAVYLCASSLDRAFHGYTFGSGTRLTVV.

This clone appeared a single time. This sequence joins TRBV2 and TRBJ2-1, with TRBD1 identical over 7 bases. The junction had 3 bases not matched to a gene; V was cut back by 6 bases and J by 1 base. Germline lookup yields CDR1 SNHLY and CDR2 FYNNEI. This CDR3 contains 14 residues. CDR3 in amino acids: CASSDRVSYNEQFF. In DNA form, the CDR3 reads TGTGCCAGCAGCGACAGGGTTTCCTACAATGAGCAGTTCTTC.

CDR3 sequence (DNA): TGCAGCGTTGAAGTAGGGGGACAAACCCAGAGCTCCTACGAGCAGTACTTC. This translates into CSVEVGGQTQSSYEQYF. The chain joins TRBV29-1 to TRBJ2-7; D is possibly TRBD1 (6 bases). V was cut by 1 base and J by 0 bases, with 19 bases left in between. The germline V gene has CDR1 SQVTM and CDR2 ANQGSEA. The CDR3 contains 17 residues.

V usage is TRBV7-6 and J usage is TRBJ2-1; 8 bases fit TRBD1. Trimming removed 5 bases from V and 6 bases from J; junction bases left unmatched: 6. Germline values: CDR1 SGHVS, CDR2 FNYEAQ. The CDR3 length is 14 residues. DNA for the CDR3: TGTGCCAGCAGCACAGGACAGGGTCTCAATGAGCAGTTCTTC. It yields the protein CASSTGQGLNEQFF.

V is TRBV13 and J is TRBJ2-2; 11 nucleotides align to TRBD2. This CDR3 is built from 18 residues. V gave up 0 bases and J gave up 1 base; unmatched junction bases: 4. Germline-derived CDR1 and CDR2 are PRHDT and FYEKMQ (reference sequence). CDR3 nucleotide sequence: TGTGCCAGCAGCTTAGGGAGACTAGCGGGAAAGAACACCGGGGAGCTGTTTTTT. Amino acids: CASSLGRLAGKNTGELFF.

V is TRBV6-1 and J is TRBJ2-7; no definite D call. CDR1 and CDR2 (germline): MNHNS, SASEGT. Trimming took off 0 bases at V and 2 bases at J, with 17 bases between the two ends. This CDR3 comprises 17 residues. Here the CDR3 DNA reads TGTGCCAGCAGTGAAGCCCCCCTAGTGTTCGTGGCCTACGAGCAGTACTTC. Translation: CASSEAPLVFVAYEQYF.

The gene calls are TRBV11-2 and TRBJ2-7; 9 bases line up with TRBD2. Germline trimming cut 1 base from V and 3 bases from J; bases unmatched to any gene: 1. CDR1 is SGHAT, CDR2 FQNNGV, per germline. The CDR3 is 14 residues long. The CDR3 reads CASSLVSGGYEQYF. The CDR3 bases are TGTGCCAGCAGCTTAGTTAGCGGGGGCTACGAGCAGTACTTC.

The chain couples TRBV5-1 to TRBJ2-7; a weak D match, TRBD1 (5 bases). The V end was cut by 2 bases, the J end by 1 base, with 13 bases between. Germline-derived CDR1 and CDR2 are SGHRS and YFSETQ. There are 15 residues in the CDR3. CDR3 protein: CASSFNPAGSYEQYF. In DNA, the CDR3 is TGCGCCAGCAGCTTTAATCCCGCAGGGTCCTACGAGCAGTACTTC.

The chain is built from TRBV2 and TRBJ2-7; D might be TRBD2 (7 bases). The V end was cut by 8 bases, the J end by 6 bases, with 17 bases between. Germline loops: CDR1 SNHLY, CDR2 FYNNEI. CDR3 length: 13 residues. CDR3 residues: CASLEGGRIEQYF. The CDR3 DNA follows: TGTGCCAGCCTGGAGGGGGGGCGGATCGAGCAGTACTTC.

V and J are TRBV7-9 and TRBJ2-5; a possible D gene is TRBD2 (6 bases). Trimming left V 1 base short and J 7 bases short, with 13 bases between. CDR3 length equals 14 residues. The V gene's germline CDR1 is SEHNR and CDR2 FQNEAQ (reference sequence). The CDR3 nucleotides read TGTGCCAGCAGCTTAGTGACCGGGAGAGGGACCCAGTACTTC. The encoded protein is CASSLVTGRGTQYF.

The chain uses TRBV5-5 and TRBJ1-2, with D possibly matching TRBD1 (6 bases). Germline-derived CDR1 and CDR2 are SGHKS and YYEKEE (reference sequence). The V gene lost 4 bases and the J gene lost 6 bases, with 16 bases spanning the gap. The CDR3 loop spans 14 amino acids. The CDR3 region has the DNA TGTGCCAGCAGCACGCCGGGACATTTAGATGGCTACACCTTC. Residues: CASSTPGHLDGYTF.

The chain combines TRBV7-6 with TRBJ2-3, with D unresolved. Trimming removed 3 bases at V and 0 bases at J, with 4 bases between. CDR1 is SGHVS and CDR2 is FNYEAQ in the germline V gene. The CDR3 has 13 amino acids. The CDR3 sequence is CASSLESTDTQYF. CDR3 sequence (DNA): TGTGCCAGCAGCTTGGAGAGCACAGATACGCAGTATTTT.

J is TRBJ2-5 and V is TRBV4-3; tentatively, D is TRBD2 (6 bases). Germline assignment: CDR1 LGHNA and CDR2 YSLEER. With 4 bases removed from V and 4 bases from J, the gap between germline ends came to 13 bases. The CDR3 sequence is 14 residues long. Here the CDR3 reads CASSPGVARETQYF. CDR3 sequence (DNA): TGCGCCAGCAGCCCGGGGGTAGCTAGAGAGACCCAGTACTTC.

V usage is TRBV27 and J usage is TRBJ2-7; 11 bases match TRBD2. CDR3 length: 16 amino acids. CDR1 and CDR2 (germline): MNHEY, SMNVEV (reference sequence). J lost 2 bases, V lost 3 bases, and 6 bases had no gene match. CDR3 sequence (DNA): TGTGCCAGCAGTTTGGATATAGCGGGAGGGGCCTACGAGCAGTACTTC. Residues: CASSLDIAGGAYEQYF.